This T cell receptor beta chain stems from a study of T cells in Graves' hyperthyroidism and ophthalmopathy. Findings and limits, study-wide: Peripheral blood also featured most of the thyroid clonotypes expanded above 0.001. Stable hyperthyroidism and ophthalmopathy were separated using 13 V-J signatures.

RNA transcripts provided the source from which TCR beta CDR3 regions were amplified. A first-round RT-PCR of the TCR CDR3 used the HTBI primer set. TCRdb redid the calling of the multiplex PCR reads with MiXCR, one entry per CDR3 protein. Of a few hundred thousand distinct CDR3 sequences listed, 15% are singletons. Those patients with uncontrolled infection, other autoimmune disease, pregnancy or lactation were excluded. Diagnosing involved the use of clinical symptoms, serum thyroxine and TRAb, thyroid ultrasound and orbital computed tomography. This clonotype was seen ten or more times. Its specificity is unknown. This CDR3 comprises 12 residues. Germline assignment: CDR1 DFQATT and CDR2 SNEGSKA (reference sequence). The V segment lost 4 bases and the J segment 8 bases; nucleotides outside the gene matches: 4.

This chain joins TRBV20-1 and TRBJ2-1, with TRBD1 identical over 8 bases. Sequencing was performed on blood. The receptor was isolated from a woman aged 25 to 39 with Graves' hyperthyroidism. The CDR3 nucleotides are TGCAGTGCTACTCAACAGGGGGATGAGCAGTTCTTC. Amino acids: CSATQQGDEQFF.